The present T cell receptor beta chain was sequenced within a study of blood T cells in healthy people across ages. The study, taken as a whole, reports: Observed TCR beta diversity per million T cells went down as age went up. This fall followed a roughly linear course with age. Using unsorted PBMCs precluded a conclusive naive versus antigen-experienced comparison.

Aged roughly 6 to 100, donors were systemically healthy Caucasians from Russia. A second about 6 to 12 cycle PCR used barcoded and J-beta primers. TCRdb processed the 5' RACE reads anew with MiXCR; each CDR3 protein has one entry. Of about 1,800,000 distinct CDR3 sequences in the sample, under 30% were seen once. V lost 8 bases and J lost 9, with 20 bases in between. The CDR3 sequence is 13 residues long. CDR1 is SQVTM and CDR2 is ANQGSEA in the germline V gene. Details on this clonotype: As yet, its antigen is unknown.

The sequenced sample was blood. This receptor was taken from a woman in her 30s in good health. The chain is built from TRBV29-1 and TRBJ2-1; D may be TRBD1 or TRBD2 (5 bases each). The CDR3 DNA follows: TGCAGCCCGGGGACGGCTTGGGGCAGTGAGCAGTTCTTC. This gives the protein CSPGTAWGSEQFF.